Following are 23 T cell receptor beta chains from one sample sequenced in a study of blood T cell repertoires in COVID-19. The table came from immunoSEQ multiplex PCR; TCRdb's copy has only in-frame clones and leaves some out. The sample includes approximately 270,000 clones, 80% to 90% of them seen just once. Sequencing was performed on PBMCs or T cells enriched from blood (not recorded which). The receptors originated from a man aged 35 to 55 who had recovered from COVID-19.

This clone was detected only once. The chain carries TRBV5-5 and TRBJ2-2; TRBD1 might be the D (6 bases). Deletions cut 4 bases from V and 6 bases from J, with 16 bases between. Germline CDR1 SGHKS, CDR2 YYEKEE (reference sequence). This CDR3 contains 15 residues. The CDR3 nucleotides read TGTGCCAGCAGCGCCGGGACATCCACACCCGGGGAGCTGTTTTTT. It specifies CASSAGTSTPGELFF.

The chain is built from TRBV29-1 and TRBJ2-5; TRBD2 might be the D (5 bases). Trimming took 7 bases from V and 5 from J, leaving 14 bases between them. Germline loops: CDR1 SQVTM, CDR2 ANQGSEA. The CDR3 sequence is 12 residues long. The CDR3 loop is CSGTAERETQYF. Written as DNA, the CDR3 is TGCAGCGGTACGGCCGAGCGGGAGACCCAGTACTTC.

The chain links TRBV9 to TRBJ2-1; TRBD1 agrees at 7 bases. Trimming took 0 bases from V and 3 from J; bases not matched to a gene: 0. CDR1 SGDLS and CDR2 YYNGEE come from the germline V gene. The CDR3 is 14 amino acids. CDR3 coding DNA: TGTGCCAGCAGCGTAGGGGACAGCTACAATGAGCAGTTCTTC. This gives the protein CASSVGDSYNEQFF.

This chain connects TRBV21-1 to TRBJ1-2. TRBV21-1 counts as a pseudogene. The length of the CDR3 is 15 residues. The CDR3 here is CASSLRGSPNYGYTF. As DNA, the CDR3 is TGTGCCAGCAGTTTGCGGGGATCTCCTAACTATGGCTACACCTTC.

J is TRBJ1-1 and V is TRBV29-1; 7 bases match TRBD1. The V and J ends lost 6 bases and 5 bases, in that order; junction bases with no gene match: 6. The germline gives CDR1 SQVTM, CDR2 ANQGSEA. This CDR3 comprises 12 residues. CDR3 nucleotide sequence: TGCAGCGTCATACAGGGGTGGACTGAAGCTTTCTTT. Translation: CSVIQGWTEAFF. The full variable domain, in which reference TRBV29-1 and TRBJ1-1 provide the parts outside the CDR3, is SAVISQKPSRDICQRGTSLTIQCQVDSQVTMMFWYRQQPGQSLTLIATANQGSEATYESGFVIDKFPISRPNLTFSTLTVSNMSPEDSSIYLCSVIQGWTEAFFGQGTRLTVV.

The chain carries TRBV19 and TRBJ1-1, with 7 positions matching TRBD1. V lost 5 bases and J lost 1; bases outside the gene matches: 7. The CDR3 totals 15 residues. Germline V lookup: CDR1 LNHDA, CDR2 SQIVND (reference sequence). The CDR3 reads CASSAPGTANTEAFF. CDR3 nucleotides: TGTGCCAGTAGTGCACCCGGGACAGCGAACACTGAAGCTTTCTTT.

This chain connects TRBV24-1 to TRBJ1-5, with 7 nucleotides matching TRBD1. The J segment lost 0 bases and the V segment lost 7 bases, leaving 5 bases of the junction unmatched. The CDR3 extends over 15 amino acids. The germline gives CDR1 KGHDR, CDR2 SFDVKD. The CDR3 DNA is TGTGCCACCAGCCAGACAGGGTCTAGCAATCAGCCCCAGCATTTT. This translates into CATSQTGSSNQPQHF.

The CDR3 protein is CASSPNTGTINEQYF. As DNA, the CDR3 is TGTGCCAGCAGTCCAAATACAGGGACCATCAACGAGCAGTACTTC. V gene TRBV27 combines with J gene TRBJ2-7; a weak D match, TRBD1 (6 bases). Germline V gene data show CDR1 as MNHEY and CDR2 as SMNVEV (reference sequence). The V gene lost 5 bases and the J gene lost 5 bases, with 19 bases spanning the gap. CDR3 length equals 15 residues.

The CDR3 bases are TGTGCCAGCAGCTCAGAGACAGGGGGCACTGAAAAACTGTTTTTT. Protein product: CASSSETGGTEKLFF. The rearrangement joins TRBV5-4 to TRBJ1-4, with 10 positions matching TRBD1. The CDR3 runs to 15 residues. V lost 3 bases to trimming and J lost 7 bases; unmatched junction nucleotides: 6. Germline V gives CDR1 SGHNT, CDR2 YYREEE (reference sequence).

The chain is built from TRBV13 and TRBJ2-7, with 8 bases that match TRBD2. V trimming: 2 bases; J trimming: 4 bases; junction bases outside the gene matches: 10. The CDR3 is made up of 16 amino acids. Germline V gene lookup returns CDR1 PRHDT and CDR2 FYEKMQ (reference sequence). The CDR3 bases are TGTGCCAGCAGCTTATCCCCCGGGACTAGTATGTACGAGCAGTACTTC. Amino acids: CASSLSPGTSMYEQYF.

This chain links TRBV5-1 with TRBJ2-5; 9 bases align to TRBD1. V was pared by 2 bases and J by 3 bases, with 5 bases of the junction left unmatched. CDR3 size: 15 residues. Germline V lookup: CDR1 SGHRS, CDR2 YFSETQ. CDR3 in amino acids: CASSFPGQGKETQYF. CDR3 DNA sequence: TGCGCCAGCAGCTTTCCGGGACAGGGTAAAGAGACCCAGTACTTC.

This chain joins TRBV27 and TRBJ2-1; D gene ambiguous. This CDR3 comprises 19 residues. V was shortened by 2 bases and J by 0 bases, with 20 bases between the two germline ends. Per germline, CDR1 MNHEY and CDR2 SMNVEV (reference sequence). In DNA form, the CDR3 reads TGTGCCAGCAGTTTAAATGGAGAACACGGAACCCGCTCCTACAATGAGCAGTTCTTC. It is translated as CASSLNGEHGTRSYNEQFF.

V and J are TRBV9 and TRBJ2-7; TRBD2 might be the D (5 bases). Germline V gene lookup returns CDR1 SGDLS and CDR2 YYNGEE. Trimming shortened V by 4 bases and J by 0 bases, and 17 bases separated the two germline ends. The length of the CDR3 is 16 residues. CDR3 sequence (DNA): TGTGCCAGCAGCCCCTCACTCGGGGTCTCCTCCTACGAGCAGTACTTC. This translates into CASSPSLGVSSYEQYF.

The genes are TRBV24-1 and TRBJ2-1, with TRBD1 matching 9 bases. The CDR3 runs 17 residues. Per germline, CDR1 KGHDR and CDR2 SFDVKD. V lost 4 bases to trimming and J lost 0 bases; unmatched junction nucleotides: 6. The CDR3 coding sequence is TGTGCCACCAGTGAGGGGGGACAGGGAGTCTCCTACAATGAGCAGTTCTTC. This codes for CATSEGGQGVSYNEQFF.

The chain couples TRBV3-1 (or the pseudogene TRBV3-2) to TRBJ1-3; TRBD1 aligns across 7 bases. Germline-derived CDR1 and CDR2 are LGHDT and YNNKEL (reference sequence). Trimming at V came to 0 bases and at J to 3 bases, leaving 2 bases not matched to a gene. CDR3 length: 15 residues. CDR3 sequence reads: CASSQDHRGGNTIYF. CDR3 nucleotides: TGTGCCAGCAGCCAAGATCACAGGGGTGGAAACACCATATATTTT.

The chain links TRBV24-1 to TRBJ1-1; D possibly corresponds to TRBD1 (5 bases). The ends were cut back, 4 bases at V and 5 bases at J, with 13 bases in the middle. CDR1 and CDR2 from the germline V gene are KGHDR and SFDVKD. The length of the CDR3 is 14 residues. The CDR3 DNA follows: TGTGCCACCAGTGACCCCAGGGTATCTACTGAAGCTTTCTTT. Translated: CATSDPRVSTEAFF.

The chain employs TRBV28 and TRBJ2-3; tentative D call: TRBD2 (6 bases). V was pared by 6 bases and J by 6 bases, with 16 bases between. The CDR3 is made up of 14 amino acids. Germline V gene sequence: CDR1 MDHEN, CDR2 SYDVKM. The CDR3 coding sequence is TGTGCCAGCAGGGCGGCGGGGACTGTGGATACGCAGTATTTT. It encodes CASRAAGTVDTQYF.

This chain links TRBV2 with TRBJ2-1; 7 bases match TRBD2. V trimming: 2 bases; J trimming: 6 bases; junction bases outside the gene matches: 7. The germline V gene encodes CDR1 SNHLY and CDR2 FYNNEI. CDR3 size: 15 residues. CDR3 in amino acids: CASSEWRELRNEQFF. Written as DNA, the CDR3 is TGTGCCAGCAGTGAATGGCGGGAGCTGCGCAATGAGCAGTTCTTC.

V gene TRBV20-1 combines with J gene TRBJ1-4; TRBD1 agrees at 9 bases. The germline V gene encodes CDR1 DFQATT and CDR2 SNEGSKA (reference sequence). The trim removed 3 bases at V and 8 bases at J, leaving 10 bases unmatched. This CDR3 contains 15 residues. The CDR3 spells CSASTSGTGSEKLFF. The CDR3 bases are TGCAGTGCTAGTACCTCCGGGACAGGGTCGGAAAAACTGTTTTTT.

This clone was counted once. J is TRBJ2-7 and V is TRBV18; TRBD2 matches 8 bases. The CDR3 sequence is 14 residues long. Germline values: CDR1 KGHSH, CDR2 LQKENI. V was pared by 6 bases and J by 4 bases, with 8 bases of the junction left unmatched. The CDR3 sequence: CASSTGTSVYEQYF. DNA of the CDR3: TGTGCCAGCTCGACCGGGACTAGTGTGTACGAGCAGTACTTC.

The gene calls are TRBV7-3 and TRBJ2-2, with TRBD1 matching 7 bases. Germline V CDR1 and CDR2: SGHTA, FQGTGA. Trimming removed 5 bases from V and 0 bases from J; junction bases left unmatched: 12. The CDR3 runs 18 residues. This CDR3 reads CASSPHPTGLANTGELFF. In DNA, the CDR3 is TGTGCCAGCAGCCCCCATCCGACAGGGCTCGCGAACACCGGGGAGCTGTTTTTT.

This sequence joins TRBV19 and TRBJ1-5, with 7 bases identical to TRBD1. V was pared by 2 bases and J by 0 bases, with 7 bases of the junction left unmatched. This CDR3 has 17 amino acids. Germline CDR1 and CDR2: LNHDA and SQIVND (reference sequence). Here the CDR3 DNA reads TGTGCCAGTAGTATATCAGGGGGAAGGGATAGCAATCAGCCCCAGCATTTT. This gives the protein CASSISGGRDSNQPQHF.

The chain links TRBV18 to TRBJ1-1, with 8 bases fitting TRBD1. Per germline, CDR1 KGHSH and CDR2 LQKENI. Unmatched junction bases numbered 8, after V lost 2 bases and J lost 6 bases. This CDR3 region has 15 residues. CDR3 in DNA: TGTGCCAGCTCACCAGGGCAGGGGGCATTCCCTGAAGCTTTCTTT. Protein: CASSPGQGAFPEAFF. The variable domain in full, completed from reference TRBV18 and TRBJ1-1, reads NAGVMQNPRHLVRRRGQEARLRCSPMKGHSHVYWYRQLPEEGLKFMVYLQKENIIDESGMPKERFSAEFPKEGPSILRIQQVVRGDSAAYFCASSPGQGAFPEAFFGQGTRLTVV.